This T cell receptor beta chain stems from a study of blood T cell repertoires in COVID-19. Study information: Samples of COVID-19 (acute and convalescent) were obtained from the United States, Italy and Spain. T cells, B-cell-depleted T cells, or PBMCs provided the cDNA or gDNA that served as material.

Original methodology: Quantification of nucleated cells was approximated via reference gene primer amplification. Produced via immunoSEQ multiplex PCR; TCRdb's table is partial and in-frame only. The V and J calls and clone size come from that table; D and trimming were worked out from the DNA. The data contain 120,000 or so clones, 82% of them seen just once; the ten biggest clones take up roughly 12%. CDR3 length equals 15 residues. CDR1 SGHNT and CDR2 YYREEE come from the germline V gene (reference sequence). Trimming cost V 4 bases and J 0 bases, with 10 bases left between them. The source material was peripheral blood. This sequence originates from a human donor in a cohort sampled during active COVID-19. The chain employs TRBV5-4 and TRBJ2-2; D remains unclear. In DNA form, the CDR3 reads TGTGCCAGCAGCCCCGCAGTCGCGAACACCGGGGAGCTGTTTTTT. This codes for CASSPAVANTGELFF.